This TCR beta chain was sequenced during a study of CD8+ T cells in alopecia areata. Notes on the study in general: Sequence data from scalp samples additionally include resident alphabeta T cells of normal skin. TCR sharing was clearer in mice than between patients, perhaps partly owing to patient HLA diversity.

It was cDNA, reverse transcribed from extracted RNA, that served as the sequencing template. Libraries were prepared by immunoSEQ multiplex PCR; TCRdb keeps only in-frame clonotypes and omits some of them. The profile shows 150,000 to 200,000 clones, 50% to 60% of them singletons. Turning to this clone: Its cognate antigen is unknown.

Germline CDR1 MDHEN, CDR2 SYDVKM. V was shortened by 11 bases and J by 6 bases, with 17 bases between the two germline ends. The CDR3 consists of 12 residues. The specimen sequenced was CD4+ T cells sorted from blood. The V and J genes are TRBV28 and TRBJ2-7, with D tentatively TRBD2 (6 bases). This TCR was recovered from a human donor in good health. The CDR3 protein is CAQGVEGGEQYF. For the CDR3, the DNA is TGTGCCCAAGGGGTGGAGGGAGGCGAGCAGTACTTC. The variable domain in full, completed from reference TRBV28 and TRBJ2-7, reads DVKVTQSSRYLVKRTGEKVFLECVQDMDHENMFWYRQDPGLGLRLIYFSYDVKMKEKGDIPEGYSVSREKKERFSLILESASTNQTSMYLCAQGVEGGEQYFGPGTRLTVT.